These 13 T cell receptor beta chains share one sample of origin, sequenced in a study of Graves' ophthalmopathy and Graves' hyperthyroidism. Amplifying from RNA transcripts, the study obtained TCR beta CDR3 regions. First-round RT-PCR relied on HTBI primers, and a second-round multiplex PCR came next. TCRdb passed the multiplex PCR reads through MiXCR, listing each CDR3 protein once. The sample includes a few hundred thousand distinct CDR3 sequences, roughly 16% of them seen just once. The specimen was peripheral blood. The receptors stem from an adult man with Graves' ophthalmopathy.

This clonotype was observed at least ten times. This chain uses TRBV19 with TRBJ1-1; D perhaps matches TRBD1 (6 bases). This CDR3 is 14 amino acids long. Germline assignment: CDR1 LNHDA and CDR2 SQIVND (reference sequence). Trimming cost V 3 bases and J 6 bases, with 14 bases left between them. CDR3: CASSIPQAGAEAFF. CDR3 sequence (DNA): TGTGCCAGTAGTATCCCCCAGGCAGGGGCTGAAGCTTTCTTT.

The sample holds many counts of this clonotype. V and J are TRBV12-3 or TRBV12-4 and TRBJ1-1; 10 bases fit TRBD1. V gave up 5 bases and J gave up 3 bases; unmatched junction bases: 6. The CDR3 is 15 amino acids. The CDR3 coding sequence is TGTGCCAGCAGTCTCGCGGACAGGGGGGACACTGAAGCTTTCTTT. It encodes CASSLADRGDTEAFF.

This clonotype has a count of ten or more. The J gene is TRBJ2-7, the V gene TRBV19, with a tentative D call TRBD1 (5 bases). CDR1 is LNHDA and CDR2 is SQIVND in the germline V gene (reference sequence). This CDR3 spans 15 amino acids. V lost 5 bases, J lost 5 bases, and 19 bases lay in between. The CDR3 coding sequence is TGTGCCAGTAGTCCCTTTGCAAGGGGCTCTCACGAGCAGTACTTC. It codes for CASSPFARGSHEQYF.

This clonotype showed up many times. V and J are TRBV12-5 and TRBJ1-1; D uncertain. The CDR3 runs 13 residues. CDR1 is LGHNT, CDR2 FRNRAP, per germline. The V end was cut by 7 bases, the J end by 4 bases, with 13 bases between. The CDR3 sequence: CASARVVGTEAFF. The CDR3 bases are TGTGCTAGTGCGAGGGTCGTGGGCACTGAAGCTTTCTTT.

A word on this clonotype: Being one base from a much bigger clone, this may be a read error. No conserved phenylalanine or tryptophan ends this CDR3, so it is likely a read error. This chain joins TRBV7-2 and TRBJ1-2; D not resolved. CDR1 and CDR2 (germline): SGHTA, FQGNSA. The CDR3 runs to 14 residues. The germline V and J ends were trimmed by 2 bases and 1 base, with 8 bases remaining between them. The DNA for the CDR3 is TGTGCCAGCAGCTTATTGAGGAGTAACTATGGCTACACCATC. Translating it yields CASSLLRSNYGYTI.

The sample holds many counts of this clonotype. The J gene is TRBJ1-2, the V gene TRBV30; weak D call: TRBD1 (6 bases). Germline loops: CDR1 GTSNPN, CDR2 SVGIG (reference sequence). The CDR3 sequence is 12 residues long. Trimming took off 5 bases at V and 10 bases at J, with 17 bases between the two ends. CDR3 DNA sequence: TGTGCCTGGTCCGTAGGGGGTGGGGACTACACCTTC. Translated, it gives CAWSVGGGDYTF.

Many counts were recorded for this clonotype. J is TRBJ1-1 and V is TRBV6-5; D ambiguous. V was trimmed by 7 bases and J by 7 bases, leaving 16 bases between them. The germline CDR1 and CDR2 sequences are MNHEY and SVGAGI. The CDR3 has 13 residues. The CDR3 sequence: CASTIRIGNEAFF. In DNA form, the CDR3 reads TGTGCCAGCACTATCCGGATTGGGAATGAAGCTTTCTTT.

This clonotype was observed many times. This chain joins TRBV2 and TRBJ2-5; 11 bases are a match to TRBD1. The length of the CDR3 is 15 residues. J lost 1 base, V lost 7 bases, and 5 bases had no gene match. Germline-derived CDR1 and CDR2 are SNHLY and FYNNEI. CDR3 DNA: TGTGCCAGCACCCGGGACAGGGGGTCCCAAGAGACCCAGTACTTC. This codes for CASTRDRGSQETQYF.

At least ten counts were recorded for this clonotype. V gene TRBV20-1 combines with J gene TRBJ2-1; either TRBD1 or TRBD2 may fit D (6 bases each). Trimming took 6 bases from V and 4 from J, leaving 13 bases between them. CDR3 length: 13 residues. Germline CDR1 DFQATT, CDR2 SNEGSKA (reference sequence). The CDR3 nucleotides are TGCAGTGCCAGGGGACTGGCATACAATGAGCAGTTCTTC. As protein: CSARGLAYNEQFF.

This chain links TRBV28 with TRBJ2-7; D may be TRBD2 (6 bases). Trimming took 8 bases from V and 3 from J, leaving 17 bases between them. Looked up from germline, CDR1 is MDHEN and CDR2 is SYDVKM. The CDR3 covers 14 residues. The CDR3 DNA reads as TGTGCCAGCTCTCCGGTGGCGGGAAGCTACGAGCAGTACTTC. It translates to CASSPVAGSYEQYF. Full variable domain (rest looked up from reference TRBV28 and TRBJ2-7): DVKVTQSSRYLVKRTGEKVFLECVQDMDHENMFWYRQDPGLGLRLIYFSYDVKMKEKGDIPEGYSVSREKKERFSLILESASTNQTSMYLCASSPVAGSYEQYFGPGTRLTVT.

Many counts were recorded for this clonotype. The V and J genes are TRBV4-1 and TRBJ2-7; D remains unclear. The V gene's germline CDR1 is MGHRA and CDR2 YSYEKL. V lost 4 bases and J lost 6, with 13 bases in between. The CDR3 runs 13 residues. The DNA of the CDR3 is TGCGCCAGCAGCCCGGGTCGGGCTGGCGAGCAGTACTTC. It yields the protein CASSPGRAGEQYF.

In this sample, this clonotype turned up many times. The CDR3 coding sequence is TGTGCCAGCAGTAGAGGGACCTCTGGGGCCAACGTCCTGACTTTC. It specifies CASSRGTSGANVLTF. The chain has TRBV6-1 and TRBJ2-6, with D perhaps assigned TRBD1 or TRBD2 (5 bases each). Germline CDR1 MNHNS, CDR2 SASEGT. CDR3 length: 15 amino acids. Trimming removed 5 bases from V and 0 bases from J, with 8 bases in between.

This clonotype was counted at least ten times. The chain carries TRBV13 and TRBJ1-6, with 8 bases fitting TRBD1. J was trimmed by 7 bases and V by 4 bases; bases with no gene match: 6. This CDR3 spans 15 amino acids. Germline assignment: CDR1 PRHDT and CDR2 FYEKMQ (reference sequence). CDR3 nucleotide sequence: TGTGCCAGCAGCTCGCCCCAGGGGGCGAATTCACCCCTCCACTTT. It specifies CASSSPQGANSPLHF.